What follows are 11 T cell receptor beta chains derived from one specimen sequenced in a study of blood T cells in healthy people across ages. Alongside a J-beta primer mix, a sample-barcoded 5' primer served in a second PCR lasting about 6 to 11 cycles. MiXCR, applied by TCRdb to the 5' RACE reads, yields one record per CDR3 protein. The sample lists 450,000 to 700,000 distinct CDR3 sequences, roughly 29% seen once, with approximately 17% in the top ten. Sequencing used blood. Receptor source: a woman in her 70s in good health.

The chain links TRBV20-1 to TRBJ2-5; TRBD1 or TRBD2 may be the D gene (5 bases each). This CDR3 is built from 15 residues. V dropped 0 bases and J dropped 3 bases, with 14 bases sitting between them. The germline CDR1 and CDR2 sequences are DFQATT and SNEGSKA (reference sequence). The CDR3, as DNA: TGCAGTGCTAGAGATAGGAAGAGGGGTGAAGAGACCCAGTACTTC. Translation: CSARDRKRGEETQYF.

The rearrangement uses TRBV29-1 and TRBJ1-1, with D unclear. Trimming shortened V by 6 bases and J by 1 base, and 15 bases separated the two germline ends. Per the germline V gene, CDR1 is SQVTM and CDR2 is ANQGSEA. This CDR3 has 14 residues. CDR3 amino acids: CSVGLVYSNTEAFF. The CDR3 DNA sequence: TGCAGCGTCGGGTTGGTGTACTCGAACACTGAAGCTTTCTTT.

This clonotype was seen once. One junction end does not reproduce the germline sequence, and a read error may be involved. This chain links TRBV5-1 with TRBJ2-6; D possibly corresponds to TRBD1 (5 bases). The germline V gene encodes CDR1 SGHRS and CDR2 YFSETQ. CDR3 length: 14 amino acids. The CDR3 region is CAGSSNPGAHVLTF. The CDR3 DNA reads as TGCGCCGGCAGCTCGAACCCTGGGGCCCACGTCCTGACTTTC. The whole variable domain, filled in from reference TRBV5-1 and TRBJ2-6, reads KAGVTQTPRYLIKTRGQQVTLSCSPISGHRSVSWYQQTPGQGLQFLFEYFSETQRNKGNFPGRFSGRQFSNSRSEMNVSTLELGDSALYLCAGSSNPGAHVLTFGAGSRLTVL.

The chain uses TRBV25-1 and TRBJ2-3, with 9 positions matching TRBD2. The CDR3 has 16 residues. V was clipped by 9 bases and J by 0 bases; unmatched bases: 10. CDR1 MGHDK and CDR2 SYGVNS come from the germline V gene. CDR3 sequence reads: CASQGGGAISTDTQYF. The CDR3 coding sequence is TGTGCCAGTCAGGGCGGGGGGGCGATTAGCACAGATACGCAGTATTTT.

In this sample, this clonotype turned up a few times. V usage is TRBV6-1 and J usage is TRBJ2-2, with 9 nucleotides matching TRBD2. CDR1 and CDR2 (germline): MNHNS, SASEGT. The CDR3 has 17 amino acids. V lost 8 bases to trimming and J lost 1 base; unmatched junction nucleotides: 11. The CDR3 reads CASGTGTSRLNTGELFF. In DNA, the CDR3 is TGTGCCAGCGGGACCGGGACTAGCAGACTGAACACCGGGGAGCTGTTTTTT.

This clonotype was recorded a few times. The junction shows a germline mismatch at one end, possibly a read error. The V and J genes are TRBV5-1 and TRBJ2-5; D uncertain. Germline V lookup: CDR1 SGHRS, CDR2 YFSETQ. The CDR3 contains 13 residues. The CDR3 nucleotides read TGTGCCAGCAGCCTCCTGGGGCAAGAGACCCAGTACTTC. This codes for CASSLLGQETQYF.

The chain is built from TRBV4-3 and TRBJ2-5, with D possibly called TRBD1 or TRBD2 (7 bases each). Trimming pared 0 bases from V and 11 bases from J, leaving 19 bases between. Germline values: CDR1 LGHNA, CDR2 YSLEER. This CDR3 region has 15 residues. CDR3 DNA sequence: TGCGCCAGCAGCCAAGATCCCTGGCTAGCGGACAGGCAGTACTTC. Translating it yields CASSQDPWLADRQYF.

The rearrangement uses TRBV3-1 and TRBJ2-5; D is unclear. Matching the DNA end better, TRBJ2-7 makes the J call doubtful. Germline V CDR1 and CDR2: LGHDT, YNNKEL (reference sequence). The CDR3 sequence is 14 residues long. The CDR3 here is CASSQGISPREQYF. CDR3 nucleotide sequence: TGTGCCAGCAGCCAAGGGATATCCCCCCGCGAGCAGTACTTC.

This clonotype was detected only a few times. The chain is built from TRBV3-1 and TRBJ2-7, with TRBD2 matching 9 bases. This CDR3 is built from 15 residues. CDR1 is LGHDT and CDR2 is YNNKEL in the germline V gene (reference sequence). Trimming at V came to 4 bases and at J to 3 bases, leaving 7 bases not matched to a gene. This chain's CDR3 is CASSPRLAENYEQYF. The DNA of the CDR3 is TGTGCCAGCAGCCCCCGACTAGCGGAGAACTACGAGCAGTACTTC.

This clonotype was counted a few times. The genes are TRBV30 and TRBJ1-1, with D unclear. This CDR3 has 13 amino acids. The germline V and J ends were trimmed by 2 bases and 5 bases, with 12 bases remaining between them. Germline V gives CDR1 GTSNPN, CDR2 SVGIG (reference sequence). The CDR3 bases are TGTGCCTGGAGTCGTACGGGGTGGACTGAAGCTTTCTTT. This gives the protein CAWSRTGWTEAFF. The variable domain in full, with the rest retrieved from reference TRBV30 and TRBJ1-1, is SQTIHQWPATLVQPVGSPLSLECTVEGTSNPNLYWYRQAAGRGLQLLFYSVGIGQISSEVPQNLSASRPQDRQFILSSKKLLLSDSGFYLCAWSRTGWTEAFFGQGTRLTVV.

This clonotype was observed a handful of times. Its ends do not fully match the called genes, so a read error is possible. The rearrangement uses TRBV7-2 and TRBJ2-7; TRBD2 is a possible D gene (5 bases). The CDR3 totals 14 residues. The germline gives CDR1 SGHTA, CDR2 FQGNSA. In nucleotides, the CDR3 is TGTGCCAGTAGCTTAAAATCCGGGGCCTACGAGCAGTACTTC. This encodes CASSLKSGAYEQYF.